This record covers a single T cell receptor (beta chain). The antigen remains unidentified. This entry comes from a study of cytomegalovirus exposure and HLA in healthy donors. Study-wide background: A later analysis reported the same platform for the 120 validation repertoires and the approximately 700 first-cohort repertoires.

Germline trimming cut 5 bases from V and 4 bases from J; bases unmatched to any gene: 1. Germline lookup yields CDR1 MNHNY and CDR2 SVGAGI (reference sequence). The length of the CDR3 is 12 residues. Points from the study as a whole: The study recorded 150 to 200 TCR beta chains that were cytomegalovirus-associated. Within the approximately 120 validation repertoires, first-cohort TCR clusters tended to co-occur, according to a later analysis.

Sequencing used immunoSEQ multiplex PCR; TCRdb keeps in-frame clones, though not all of them. The profile shows under 400,000 clones, approximately 85% of them singletons. Sequenced sample: PBMCs. The clonotype was recovered from a man younger than 45 in good health and CMV-seronegative. The rearrangement joins TRBV6-6 to TRBJ2-5; TRBD1 matches 7 bases. In nucleotides, the CDR3 is TGTGCCAGCAGTCGGGACAGAGAGACCCAGTACTTC. It translates to CASSRDRETQYF.